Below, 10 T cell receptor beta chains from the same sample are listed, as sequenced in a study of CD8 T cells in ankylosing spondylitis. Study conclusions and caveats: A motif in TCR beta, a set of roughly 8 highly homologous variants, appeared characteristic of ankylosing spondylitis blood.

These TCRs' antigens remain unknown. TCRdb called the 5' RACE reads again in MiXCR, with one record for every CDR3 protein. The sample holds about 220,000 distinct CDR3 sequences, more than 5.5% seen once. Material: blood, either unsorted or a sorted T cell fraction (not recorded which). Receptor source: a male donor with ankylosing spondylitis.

This CDR3 is CASSLVGTRPGELFF. The CDR3 DNA is TGTGCCAGCAGCTTAGTGGGGACGCGCCCCGGGGAGCTGTTTTTT. The V call is TRBV7-9, the J call TRBJ2-2, with D possibly called TRBD1 or TRBD2 (5 bases each). There are 15 residues in the CDR3. Deletions cut 1 base from V and 6 bases from J, with 12 bases between. Looked up from germline, CDR1 is SEHNR and CDR2 is FQNEAQ (reference sequence). The variable domain in full, with the rest retrieved from reference TRBV7-9 and TRBJ2-2, is DTGVSQNPRHKITKRGQNVTFRCDPISEHNRLYWYRQTLGQGPEFLTYFQNEAQLEKSRLLSDRFSAERPKGSFSTLEIQRTEQGDSAMYLCASSLVGTRPGELFFGEGSRLTVL.

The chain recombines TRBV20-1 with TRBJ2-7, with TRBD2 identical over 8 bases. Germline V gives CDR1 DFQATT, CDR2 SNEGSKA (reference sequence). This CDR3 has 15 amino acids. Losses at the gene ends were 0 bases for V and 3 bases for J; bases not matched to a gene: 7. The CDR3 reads CSARDLTSGLYEQYF. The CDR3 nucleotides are TGCAGTGCTAGAGATTTAACTAGCGGCCTCTACGAGCAGTACTTC.

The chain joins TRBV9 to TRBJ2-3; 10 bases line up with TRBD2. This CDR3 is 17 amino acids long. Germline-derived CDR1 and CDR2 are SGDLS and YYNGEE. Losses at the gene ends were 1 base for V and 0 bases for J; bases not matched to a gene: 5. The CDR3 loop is CASSVSHSGRSTDTQYF. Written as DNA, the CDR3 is TGTGCCAGCAGCGTATCCCATAGCGGGAGGAGCACAGATACGCAGTATTTT.

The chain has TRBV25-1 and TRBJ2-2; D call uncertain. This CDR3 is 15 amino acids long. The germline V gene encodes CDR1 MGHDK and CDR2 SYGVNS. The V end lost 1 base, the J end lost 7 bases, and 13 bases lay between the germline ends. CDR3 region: CASSEFAGPSGELFF. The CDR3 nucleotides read TGTGCCAGCAGTGAATTTGCTGGACCTAGCGGGGAGCTGTTTTTT.

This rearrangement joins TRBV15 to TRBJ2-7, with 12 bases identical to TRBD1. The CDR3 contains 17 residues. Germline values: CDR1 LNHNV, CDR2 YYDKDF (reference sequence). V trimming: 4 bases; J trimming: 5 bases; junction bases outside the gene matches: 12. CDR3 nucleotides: TGTGCCACCAGCACCCCCGCCGGGACAGGGGGCGAGGACGAGCAGTACTTC. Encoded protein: CATSTPAGTGGEDEQYF.

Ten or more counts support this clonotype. For the CDR3, the DNA is TGTGCCAGCACCCTCTTAGGGTACTATGGCTACACCTTC. It yields the protein CASTLLGYYGYTF. V gene TRBV12-3 or TRBV12-4 combines with J gene TRBJ1-2; no definite D call. This CDR3 region has 13 residues. V was shortened by 7 bases and J by 3 bases, with 12 bases between the two germline ends.

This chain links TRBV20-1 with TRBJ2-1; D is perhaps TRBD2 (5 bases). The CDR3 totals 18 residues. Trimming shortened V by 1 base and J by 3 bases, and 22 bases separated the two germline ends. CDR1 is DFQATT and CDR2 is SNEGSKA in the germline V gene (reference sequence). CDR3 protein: CSARGFRERPVHYNEQFF. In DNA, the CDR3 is TGCAGTGCTAGAGGCTTTAGGGAGCGGCCAGTACACTACAATGAGCAGTTCTTC.

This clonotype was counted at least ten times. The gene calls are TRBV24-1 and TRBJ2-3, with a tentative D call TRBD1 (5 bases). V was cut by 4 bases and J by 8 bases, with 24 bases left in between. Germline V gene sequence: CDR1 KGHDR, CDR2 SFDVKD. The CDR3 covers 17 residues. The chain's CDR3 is CATSEGSDTLIGLTQYF. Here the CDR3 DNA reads TGTGCCACCAGTGAGGGTTCGGACACCCTGATTGGCCTTACGCAGTATTTT.

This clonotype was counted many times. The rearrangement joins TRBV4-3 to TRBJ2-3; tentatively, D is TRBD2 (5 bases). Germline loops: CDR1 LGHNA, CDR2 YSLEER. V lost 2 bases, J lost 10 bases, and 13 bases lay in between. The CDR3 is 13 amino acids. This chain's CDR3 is CASSQLAIQAQYF. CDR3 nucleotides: TGCGCCAGCAGCCAACTAGCTATTCAGGCGCAGTATTTT.

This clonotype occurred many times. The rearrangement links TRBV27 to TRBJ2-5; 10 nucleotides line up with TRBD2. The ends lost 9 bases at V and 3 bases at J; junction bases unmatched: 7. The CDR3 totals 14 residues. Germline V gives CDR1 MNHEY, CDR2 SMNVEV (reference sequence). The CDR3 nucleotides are TGTGCCAGTCATTCCCTAGCGGGAGAAGAGACCCAGTACTTC. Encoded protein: CASHSLAGEETQYF.